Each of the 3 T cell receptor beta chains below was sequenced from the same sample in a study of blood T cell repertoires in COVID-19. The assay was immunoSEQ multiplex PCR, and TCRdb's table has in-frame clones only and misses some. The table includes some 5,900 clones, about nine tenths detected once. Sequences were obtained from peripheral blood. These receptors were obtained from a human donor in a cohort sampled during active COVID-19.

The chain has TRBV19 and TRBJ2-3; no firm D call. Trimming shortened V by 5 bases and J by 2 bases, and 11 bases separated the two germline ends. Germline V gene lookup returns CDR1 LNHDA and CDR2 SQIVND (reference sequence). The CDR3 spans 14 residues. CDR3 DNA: TGTGCCAGTAGTTGGTTGGGCTCCACAGATACGCAGTATTTT. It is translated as CASSWLGSTDTQYF.

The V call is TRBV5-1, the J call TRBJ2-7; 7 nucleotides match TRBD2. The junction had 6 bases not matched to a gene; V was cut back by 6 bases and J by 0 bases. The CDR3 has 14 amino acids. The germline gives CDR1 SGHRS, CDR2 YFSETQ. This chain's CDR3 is CASNPGLSSYEQYF. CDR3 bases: TGCGCCAGCAACCCGGGACTATCCTCCTACGAGCAGTACTTC.

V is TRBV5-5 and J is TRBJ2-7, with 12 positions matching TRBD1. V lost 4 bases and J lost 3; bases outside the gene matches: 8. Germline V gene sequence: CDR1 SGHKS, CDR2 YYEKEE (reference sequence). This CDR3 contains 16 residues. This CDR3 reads CASSQGQGARGYEQYF. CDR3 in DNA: TGTGCCAGCAGCCAGGGACAGGGGGCGAGGGGCTACGAGCAGTACTTC.